Following are 31 T cell receptor beta chains from one sample sequenced in a study of cytomegalovirus exposure and HLA in healthy donors. The PCR used 60 Vbeta and 13 Jbeta primers. Generated by immunoSEQ multiplex PCR, the TCRdb table keeps only in-frame clones and is missing some. The sample yields about 110,000 clones, around 80% seen once. Sequenced material: PBMCs. The receptors were sampled from a female donor in good health and CMV-seropositive.

The chain couples TRBV27 to TRBJ2-1, with 7 positions matching TRBD2. The V segment lost 2 bases and the J segment 0 bases; nucleotides outside the gene matches: 19. The germline V gene has CDR1 MNHEY and CDR2 SMNVEV (reference sequence). The CDR3 length is 21 residues. The CDR3 region has the DNA TGTGCCAGCAGTTTAGGGAGGGGCGAGGGCGGACTACGCAGCTCCTACAATGAGCAGTTCTTC. Translation: CASSLGRGEGGLRSSYNEQFF.

This clone was picked up a small number of times. The V and J genes are TRBV6-5 and TRBJ2-1; 7 bases line up with TRBD2. Germline V gene lookup returns CDR1 MNHEY and CDR2 SVGAGI. This CDR3 region has 14 residues. The V and J ends lost 5 bases and 4 bases, in that order; junction bases with no gene match: 5. The CDR3 is CASSLAEKYNEQFF. CDR3 in DNA: TGTGCCAGCAGTCTAGCGGAGAAGTACAATGAGCAGTTCTTC.

The chain carries TRBV28 and TRBJ2-7; possible D gene TRBD1, 6 bases. Germline CDR1 is MDHEN and CDR2 is SYDVKM. The CDR3 has 14 residues. The germline V and J ends were trimmed by 5 bases and 2 bases, with 13 bases remaining between them. The chain's CDR3 is CASSPGQNPYEQYF. The CDR3 nucleotides are TGTGCCAGCAGTCCCGGACAGAATCCCTACGAGCAGTACTTC.

This clone was seen a single time. The chain combines TRBV28 with TRBJ2-3; 8 bases line up with TRBD2. Germline V gene lookup returns CDR1 MDHEN and CDR2 SYDVKM. This CDR3 spans 15 amino acids. The J segment lost 5 bases and the V segment lost 2 bases, leaving 6 bases of the junction unmatched. The CDR3 DNA is TGTGCCAGCAGTTTAGGCGGGAGGTATGTAGATACGCAGTATTTT. This translates into CASSLGGRYVDTQYF.

The genes are TRBV11-1 and TRBJ1-2; D perhaps matches TRBD1 (6 bases). The CDR3 spans 15 residues. The V end was cut by 5 bases, the J end by 2 bases, with 15 bases between. Looked up from germline, CDR1 is SGHAT and CDR2 is FQDESV (reference sequence). The CDR3 sequence: CASSQGQAINYGYTF. CDR3 nucleotides: TGTGCCAGCAGCCAGGGACAAGCGATCAACTATGGCTACACCTTC.

The gene calls are TRBV7-6 and TRBJ2-7; 7 nucleotides match TRBD1. Germline CDR1 is SGHVS and CDR2 is FNYEAQ. The CDR3 has 16 residues. The V gene end was trimmed by 2 bases and the J gene end by 2 bases; junction bases not matched to a gene: 9. The CDR3, as DNA: TGTGCCAGCAGCTTAAGGTCCGAGGGGACAGCCTACGAGCAGTACTTC. It specifies CASSLRSEGTAYEQYF.

This rearrangement joins TRBV2 to TRBJ2-1, with 11 bases identical to TRBD2. Germline V lookup: CDR1 SNHLY, CDR2 FYNNEI. Unmatched junction bases numbered 3, after V lost 6 bases and J lost 2 bases. The CDR3 has 15 amino acids. The CDR3 here is CASRVAGGPYNEQFF. CDR3 DNA: TGTGCCAGCAGGGTAGCGGGGGGGCCCTACAATGAGCAGTTCTTC.

The chain uses TRBV5-4 and TRBJ2-1, with D possibly TRBD2 on 6 matching bases. Per germline, CDR1 SGHNT and CDR2 YYREEE (reference sequence). The CDR3 spans 16 residues. Between the trimmed V and J ends, which lost 4 bases and 3 bases, there was a span of 17 bases. DNA for the CDR3: TGTGCCAGCAGCCCCGGGGGAGACGGGCTCTACAATGAGCAGTTCTTC. It codes for CASSPGGDGLYNEQFF.

This clone has only a few counts. This rearrangement joins TRBV29-1 to TRBJ1-6, with 9 bases matching TRBD1. The V gene end was trimmed by 5 bases and the J gene end by 5 bases; junction bases not matched to a gene: 1. The CDR3 spans 13 residues. Germline V gene data show CDR1 as SQVTM and CDR2 as ANQGSEA. DNA for the CDR3: TGCAGCGTTCGGGACAGGGATAATTCACCCCTCCACTTT. Protein: CSVRDRDNSPLHF.

The V and J genes are TRBV19 and TRBJ2-1; 7 nucleotides agree with TRBD2. The germline V gene has CDR1 LNHDA and CDR2 SQIVND (reference sequence). V gave up 3 bases and J gave up 9 bases; unmatched junction bases: 5. The CDR3 is made up of 13 amino acids. The CDR3 here is CASSIWRESEQFF. For the CDR3, the DNA is TGTGCCAGTAGTATCTGGCGGGAGTCTGAGCAGTTCTTC.

This sequence joins TRBV5-4 and TRBJ2-7; 8 nucleotides align to TRBD2. CDR3 length equals 16 residues. Germline lookup yields CDR1 SGHNT and CDR2 YYREEE (reference sequence). With 0 bases clipped from V and 7 bases from J, the junction kept 12 bases outside the gene matches. Here the CDR3 DNA reads TGTGCCAGCAGCTTGGTATCTAGCGGGCAGGCCTTTGAGCAGTACTTC. As protein: CASSLVSSGQAFEQYF.

The chain uses TRBV5-1 and TRBJ1-2; TRBD1 aligns across 9 bases. The junction had 8 bases not matched to a gene; V was cut back by 4 bases and J by 7 bases. Germline V CDR1 and CDR2: SGHRS, YFSETQ. CDR3 length: 14 residues. In DNA form, the CDR3 reads TGCGCCAGCAGCCCCTGGACAGGGGAAGCTGGCTACACCTTC. Amino acid sequence: CASSPWTGEAGYTF.

The chain joins TRBV18 to TRBJ1-3; a weak D match, TRBD1 (5 bases). V lost 0 bases and J 0 bases, leaving 18 bases between the germline ends. The CDR3 sequence is 19 residues long. Germline lookup yields CDR1 KGHSH and CDR2 LQKENI. Here the CDR3 reads CASSPPGSSGRGSGNTIYF. The DNA of the CDR3 is TGTGCCAGCTCACCACCAGGTTCGTCAGGGCGGGGCTCTGGAAACACCATATATTTT.

V usage is TRBV7-8 and J usage is TRBJ2-7; no clear D gene. V was trimmed by 1 base and J by 5 bases, leaving 9 bases between them. Germline V gene sequence: CDR1 SGHVS, CDR2 FQNEAQ. The CDR3 sequence is 13 residues long. The CDR3 here is CASSLGAVNEQYF. The DNA for the CDR3 is TGTGCCAGCAGCTTAGGGGCAGTTAACGAGCAGTACTTC.

The J gene is TRBJ2-7, the V gene TRBV5-4; 8 nucleotides match TRBD2. The germline CDR1 and CDR2 sequences are SGHNT and YYREEE (reference sequence). The CDR3 length is 14 residues. After removal of 4 bases from V and 0 bases from J, the junction contained 3 bases not matched to a gene. The CDR3 region is CASSDSGNSYEQYF. CDR3 sequence (DNA): TGTGCCAGCAGCGATAGCGGGAACTCCTACGAGCAGTACTTC.

The chain links TRBV11-2 to TRBJ1-4; D unresolved. The CDR3 contains 12 residues. Trimming cost V 1 base and J 8 bases, with 5 bases left between them. Germline CDR1 reads SGHAT; CDR2 reads FQNNGV. The CDR3 is CASSLGAEKLFF. CDR3 coding DNA: TGTGCCAGCAGCTTAGGGGCCGAAAAACTGTTTTTT.

The chain carries TRBV5-1 and TRBJ1-5; 7 bases line up with TRBD1. The CDR3 spans 15 residues. CDR1 is SGHRS, CDR2 YFSETQ, per germline. After removal of 1 base from V and 4 bases from J, the junction contained 5 bases not matched to a gene. As DNA, the CDR3 is TGCGCCAGCAGCTTGTCAGGGGGATTTAATCAGCCCCAGCATTTT. Amino acid sequence: CASSLSGGFNQPQHF.

This chain joins TRBV6-1 and TRBJ2-1, with D possibly being TRBD2 (6 bases). Trimming took off 7 bases at V and 1 base at J, with 8 bases between the two ends. The CDR3 spans 13 residues. Germline V lookup: CDR1 MNHNS, CDR2 SASEGT. The CDR3: CASKEGSYNEQFF. CDR3 coding DNA: TGTGCCAGCAAGGAGGGATCCTACAATGAGCAGTTCTTC.

The gene calls are TRBV5-4 and TRBJ2-7, with a possible D match to TRBD1 (5 bases). Trimming removed 0 bases from V and 2 bases from J, with 12 bases in between. This CDR3 contains 15 residues. The germline V gene encodes CDR1 SGHNT and CDR2 YYREEE (reference sequence). CDR3 sequence reads: CASSLAGALAYEQYF. The CDR3, as DNA: TGTGCCAGCAGCTTGGCTGGGGCTTTGGCCTACGAGCAGTACTTC.

This clone was seen just once. The chain is built from TRBV5-1 and TRBJ2-7; tentatively, D is TRBD1 (6 bases). Trimming removed 4 bases at V and 2 bases at J, with 16 bases between. CDR1 SGHRS and CDR2 YFSETQ come from the germline V gene. This CDR3 spans 15 amino acids. CDR3 coding DNA: TGCGCCAGCAGCCCGCTAACGGGACAAGCCTACGAGCAGTACTTC. It translates to CASSPLTGQAYEQYF.

This clone was counted between two and nine times. This rearrangement joins TRBV7-2 to TRBJ1-1; D gene unclear. V gave up 5 bases and J gave up 0 bases, with 19 bases separating them. Germline-derived CDR1 and CDR2 are SGHTA and FQGNSA. This CDR3 contains 17 residues. This chain's CDR3 is CASSLRPGVQMNTEAFF. CDR3 nucleotides: TGTGCCAGCAGCCTCCGCCCCGGTGTCCAAATGAACACTGAAGCTTTCTTT.

The chain employs TRBV9 and TRBJ2-7; 7 bases align to TRBD1. V lost 4 bases, J lost 2 bases, and 9 bases stayed unmatched. There are 15 residues in the CDR3. The germline V gene encodes CDR1 SGDLS and CDR2 YYNGEE. CDR3: CASSRRTGPPYEQYF. The CDR3 DNA is TGTGCCAGCAGCCGCAGGACAGGACCCCCCTACGAGCAGTACTTC.

This clone has only a few counts. This chain joins TRBV2 and TRBJ2-1; D is possibly TRBD2 (6 bases). Germline V gene data show CDR1 as SNHLY and CDR2 as FYNNEI. The V end was cut by 6 bases, the J end by 6 bases, with 27 bases between. The CDR3 has 18 amino acids. The CDR3 region has the DNA TGTGCCAGCAGAGGCGTAGTGGCTCGGGACTTACGCGCCAATGAGCAGTTCTTC. It yields the protein CASRGVVARDLRANEQFF.

This clone has only one observation. The chain links TRBV19 to TRBJ1-5; 8 bases are shared with TRBD1. The length of the CDR3 is 15 residues. Germline-derived CDR1 and CDR2 are LNHDA and SQIVND (reference sequence). J was trimmed by 6 bases and V by 3 bases; bases with no gene match: 7. CDR3 region: CASSIGAGGSQPQHF. CDR3 nucleotides: TGTGCCAGTAGTATTGGGGCAGGGGGCAGTCAGCCCCAGCATTTT. The variable domain in full, completed from reference TRBV19 and TRBJ1-5, reads DGGITQSPKYLFRKEGQNVTLSCEQNLNHDAMYWYRQDPGQGLRLIYYSQIVNDFQKGDIAEGYSVSREKKESFPLTVTSAQKNPTAFYLCASSIGAGGSQPQHFGDGTRLSIL.

The V call is TRBV15, the J call TRBJ2-2; 11 nucleotides align to TRBD2. Germline loops: CDR1 LNHNV, CDR2 YYDKDF (reference sequence). V lost 3 bases to trimming and J lost 7 bases; unmatched junction nucleotides: 13. This CDR3 has 18 amino acids. For the CDR3, the DNA is TGTGCCACCAGCAGGGAATTGACTAGCGGGGCAATTAGCGGGGAGCTGTTTTTT. Protein sequence: CATSRELTSGAISGELFF.

This rearrangement joins TRBV5-1 to TRBJ2-7; 9 positions match TRBD2. The CDR3 runs to 15 residues. Germline CDR1 reads SGHRS; CDR2 reads YFSETQ. V shed 0 bases, J shed 0 bases, and the junction held 1 base outside the gene matches. The CDR3 loop is CASSLERGASYEQYF. The CDR3, as DNA: TGCGCCAGCAGCTTGGAGCGGGGGGCCTCCTACGAGCAGTACTTC.

The chain carries TRBV6-5 and TRBJ1-2, with TRBD1 matching 9 bases. Germline assignment: CDR1 MNHEY and CDR2 SVGAGI. Trimming took 7 bases from V and 6 from J; bases not matched to a gene: 6. This CDR3 is 13 amino acids long. The CDR3 DNA sequence: TGTGCCAGCACTTCCCGGGACAGGGATGGCTACACCTTC. It translates to CASTSRDRDGYTF.

The V gene is TRBV6-5, the J gene TRBJ2-7; possibly TRBD2 for D (6 bases). This CDR3 comprises 14 residues. Looked up from germline, CDR1 is MNHEY and CDR2 is SVGAGI. Trimming shortened V by 4 bases and J by 1 base, and 11 bases separated the two germline ends. The CDR3 coding sequence is TGTGCCAGCAGTTCCCCTGGGACTTCCTACGAGCAGTACTTC. It translates to CASSSPGTSYEQYF.

The sample holds a few counts of this clone. This chain joins TRBV10-3 and TRBJ2-1; 11 bases match TRBD1. V trimming: 6 bases; J trimming: 10 bases; junction bases outside the gene matches: 5. Germline V gene data show CDR1 as ENHRY and CDR2 as SYGVKD. CDR3 length equals 13 residues. CDR3 residues: CAISGQGAGEQFF. CDR3 DNA sequence: TGTGCCATCAGCGGACAGGGGGCAGGGGAGCAGTTCTTC.

This sequence joins TRBV10-3 and TRBJ1-5; the D gene is possibly TRBD1 (6 bases). CDR1 is ENHRY, CDR2 SYGVKD, per germline. V was trimmed by 4 bases and J by 3 bases, leaving 7 bases between them. CDR3 length equals 13 residues. The chain's CDR3 is CAISGTDNQPQHF. The CDR3 nucleotides are TGTGCCATCAGTGGGACAGACAATCAGCCCCAGCATTTT.

This sequence joins TRBV9 and TRBJ2-1; maybe TRBD2 (7 bases). The germline V and J ends were trimmed by 3 bases and 4 bases, with 17 bases remaining between them. The CDR3 extends over 16 amino acids. Germline V CDR1 and CDR2: SGDLS, YYNGEE. CDR3 region: CASSEGGGTAYNEQFF. The CDR3 region has the DNA TGTGCCAGCAGCGAGGGGGGGGGAACGGCTTACAATGAGCAGTTCTTC.